This passage covers 3 T cell receptor beta chains from one sample sequenced in a study of cytomegalovirus exposure and HLA in healthy donors. The method was immunoSEQ multiplex PCR; TCRdb's version includes in-frame clones alone and lacks a portion of them. The table shows about 280,000 clones, with approximately 88% occurring only once. Specimen: PBMCs. These TCRs come from a woman between 18 and 30 years old in good health and CMV-seronegative.

The genes are TRBV7-2 and TRBJ2-5; 8 bases agree with TRBD2. V trimming: 1 base; J trimming: 5 bases; junction bases outside the gene matches: 9. The CDR3 contains 16 residues. CDR1 is SGHTA and CDR2 is FQGNSA in the germline V gene. The CDR3 region has the DNA TGTGCCAGCAGCTTAGGAGGGACTAGGACCGCGGAGACCCAGTACTTC. Protein sequence: CASSLGGTRTAETQYF.

The rearrangement links TRBV4-1 to TRBJ1-2, with 7 bases fitting TRBD1. J lost 0 bases, V lost 0 bases, and 4 bases had no gene match. Germline loops: CDR1 MGHRA, CDR2 YSYEKL. The CDR3 runs 16 residues. CDR3 sequence: CASSQDKGAPNYGYTF. CDR3 nucleotides: TGCGCCAGCAGCCAAGATAAGGGGGCTCCTAACTATGGCTACACCTTC.

The V and J genes are TRBV27 and TRBJ2-3; TRBD1 agrees at 11 bases. The CDR3 spans 17 residues. CDR1 MNHEY and CDR2 SMNVEV come from the germline V gene (reference sequence). The ends lost 5 bases at V and 2 bases at J; junction bases unmatched: 9. The CDR3 sequence is CASSHGLGQGATDTQYF. CDR3 coding DNA: TGTGCCAGCAGTCACGGCCTCGGACAGGGGGCCACAGATACGCAGTATTTT.